The 12 T cell receptor beta chains below all came from one sample that was sequenced in a study of cytomegalovirus exposure and HLA in healthy donors. The study ran its PCR with 60 Vbeta and 13 Jbeta primers. Measured with immunoSEQ multiplex PCR; TCRdb has only the in-frame clones, and not every one. The sample holds approximately 160,000 clones; roughly 80% are singletons and the top ten take about 2%. The sequenced sample was PBMCs. Receptors originate from a human donor in good health.

This clone has just one count. V gene TRBV4-1 combines with J gene TRBJ2-3, with 10 positions matching TRBD2. Germline V lookup: CDR1 MGHRA, CDR2 YSYEKL. After removal of 2 bases from V and 2 bases from J, the junction contained 4 bases not matched to a gene. The CDR3 is 16 residues long. The CDR3 here is CASSQTSGELTDTQYF. CDR3 nucleotides: TGCGCCAGCAGCCAAACTAGCGGGGAACTCACAGATACGCAGTATTTT.

The V and J genes are TRBV13 and TRBJ1-6; D gene unclear. The CDR3 loop spans 16 amino acids. V dropped 3 bases and J dropped 7 bases, with 16 bases sitting between them. Per the germline V gene, CDR1 is PRHDT and CDR2 is FYEKMQ (reference sequence). CDR3 sequence reads: CASSLGGMGFNSPLHF. The CDR3, as DNA: TGTGCCAGCAGCTTGGGAGGCATGGGGTTCAATTCACCCCTCCACTTT. The full variable domain, rest sourced from reference TRBV13 and TRBJ1-6, is AAGVIQSPRHLIKEKRETATLKCYPIPRHDTVYWYQQGPGQDPQFLISFYEKMQSDKGSIPDRFSAQQFSDYHSELNMSSLELGDSALYFCASSLGGMGFNSPLHFGNGTRLTVT.

The chain employs TRBV14 and TRBJ2-7, with D possibly matching TRBD2 (5 bases). With 0 bases removed from V and 2 bases from J, the gap between germline ends came to 11 bases. The CDR3 totals 15 residues. CDR1 is SGHDN, CDR2 FVKESK, per germline. CDR3: CASSQESASPYEQYF. CDR3 bases: TGTGCCAGCAGCCAAGAGTCAGCTAGCCCCTACGAGCAGTACTTC.

This sequence joins TRBV4-1 and TRBJ2-7; no firm D call. CDR3 length: 12 amino acids. The germline gives CDR1 MGHRA, CDR2 YSYEKL. V was pared by 4 bases and J by 6 bases, with 10 bases between. The CDR3 sequence is CASSPFPGEQYF. The CDR3 coding sequence is TGCGCCAGCAGCCCCTTCCCCGGCGAGCAGTACTTC.

The chain recombines TRBV5-1 with TRBJ2-2, with 7 bases matching TRBD2. Germline values: CDR1 SGHRS, CDR2 YFSETQ. The CDR3 is 15 residues long. Trimming cost V 0 bases and J 5 bases; bases outside gene matches: 4. CDR3: CASSLDGEGTGELFF. CDR3 DNA sequence: TGCGCCAGCAGCTTGGACGGGGAGGGTACCGGGGAGCTGTTTTTT.

This chain links TRBV5-1 with TRBJ1-2, with TRBD1 matching over 7 bases. With V trimmed by 4 bases and J by 2 bases, 5 bases remained unmatched. The CDR3 is made up of 14 amino acids. From germline, CDR1 is SGHRS and CDR2 YFSETQ. CDR3 loop: CASSLTTGNYGYTF. The DNA for the CDR3 is TGCGCCAGCAGCCTGACGACAGGGAACTATGGCTACACCTTC. Combining the CDR3 with reference TRBV5-1 and TRBJ1-2 gives the whole variable domain KAGVTQTPRYLIKTRGQQVTLSCSPISGHRSVSWYQQTPGQGLQFLFEYFSETQRNKGNFPGRFSGRQFSNSRSEMNVSTLELGDSALYLCASSLTTGNYGYTFGSGTRLTVV.

This clone has only one observation. The chain links TRBV5-1 to TRBJ2-3; tentatively, D is TRBD2 (7 bases). CDR3 length equals 16 residues. The germline gives CDR1 SGHRS, CDR2 YFSETQ. Trimming removed 2 bases at V and 6 bases at J, with 19 bases between. The CDR3 sequence: CASSFGPGGSGDTQYF. The CDR3 DNA reads TGCGCCAGCAGCTTCGGTCCGGGGGGCAGTGGGGATACGCAGTATTTT. The whole variable domain, remainder taken from reference TRBV5-1 and TRBJ2-3, is KAGVTQTPRYLIKTRGQQVTLSCSPISGHRSVSWYQQTPGQGLQFLFEYFSETQRNKGNFPGRFSGRQFSNSRSEMNVSTLELGDSALYLCASSFGPGGSGDTQYFGPGTRLTVL.

This chain connects TRBV5-1 to TRBJ2-1; 8 bases fit TRBD1. The CDR3 has 17 amino acids. Germline values: CDR1 SGHRS, CDR2 YFSETQ. V lost 4 bases to trimming and J lost 6 bases; unmatched junction nucleotides: 15. The chain's CDR3 is CASSRPTPGQVINEQFF. The CDR3 bases are TGCGCCAGCAGCCGACCCACCCCGGGACAGGTCATCAATGAGCAGTTCTTC.

This clone showed up just a few times. The chain joins TRBV7-9 to TRBJ1-6, with D possibly being TRBD1 (6 bases). CDR1 is SEHNR, CDR2 FQNEAQ, per germline (reference sequence). This CDR3 is built from 14 residues. The germline V and J ends were trimmed by 5 bases and 8 bases, with 13 bases remaining between them. In DNA, the CDR3 is TGTGCCAGCAGCCTCCAGGGGTTAGATTCACCCCTCCACTTT. Translation gives CASSLQGLDSPLHF.

Note on this clone: Other DNA sequences in this sample translate to the same CDR3. This chain joins TRBV6-1 and TRBJ2-7; 7 bases map to TRBD1. The junction had 12 bases not matched to a gene; V was cut back by 7 bases and J by 6 bases. Germline CDR1 reads MNHNS; CDR2 reads SASEGT. The CDR3 length is 14 residues. The CDR3 here is CASTIIDRVGEQYF. For the CDR3, the DNA is TGTGCCAGCACCATCATAGACAGGGTAGGCGAGCAGTACTTC.

V is TRBV10-3 and J is TRBJ2-3; 7 bases match TRBD2. In germline, CDR1 is ENHRY, CDR2 SYGVKD. The CDR3 covers 16 residues. V lost 2 bases to trimming and J lost 0 bases; unmatched junction nucleotides: 5. In DNA form, the CDR3 reads TGTGCCATCAGTGAGGGGCGGGGGTCTAGCACAGATACGCAGTATTTT. This gives the protein CAISEGRGSSTDTQYF.

The genes are TRBV13 and TRBJ2-7; no reliable D call. Germline-derived CDR1 and CDR2 are PRHDT and FYEKMQ (reference sequence). With 0 bases removed from V and 1 base from J, the gap between germline ends came to 4 bases. The CDR3 sequence is 13 residues long. DNA of the CDR3: TGTGCCAGCAGCTTAGGGGAGTCCTACGAGCAGTACTTC. Residues: CASSLGESYEQYF. Variable domain in full (rest from reference TRBV13 and TRBJ2-7): AAGVIQSPRHLIKEKRETATLKCYPIPRHDTVYWYQQGPGQDPQFLISFYEKMQSDKGSIPDRFSAQQFSDYHSELNMSSLELGDSALYFCASSLGESYEQYFGPGTRLTVT.